The source of this T cell receptor (beta chain) is a study of T cell responses to AZD1222 COVID-19 vaccine. Study conclusions and caveats: Among vaccine-associated CD4 TCRs, coverage spanned spike, with dominance at 160-218 and 743-854. The sample set comprised mostly white British donors with more females, and clonal diversity was possibly underestimated. Baseline antibody screening turned up just a handful of seropositive AZD1222 recipients.

Profiling relied on immunoSEQ multiplex PCR, and the TCRdb table lists in-frame clones only, not all of them. Of 100,000 to 120,000 clones in the sample, around 90% were seen once. About this clone itself: What it binds is unknown.

Looked up from germline, CDR1 is SGHTS and CDR2 is YDEGEE. Trimming took 0 bases from V and 7 from J, leaving 14 bases between them. This CDR3 is 15 amino acids long. V gene TRBV5-8 combines with J gene TRBJ2-1, with D perhaps matching TRBD1 (5 bases). Specimen: peripheral blood, collected on day 0 of AZD1222 vaccination. The sequence was obtained from an adult in good health. Written as DNA, the CDR3 is TGTGCCAGCAGCTTGGTTCTAAGGGCAGGGAATGAGCAGTTCTTC. It translates to CASSLVLRAGNEQFF.